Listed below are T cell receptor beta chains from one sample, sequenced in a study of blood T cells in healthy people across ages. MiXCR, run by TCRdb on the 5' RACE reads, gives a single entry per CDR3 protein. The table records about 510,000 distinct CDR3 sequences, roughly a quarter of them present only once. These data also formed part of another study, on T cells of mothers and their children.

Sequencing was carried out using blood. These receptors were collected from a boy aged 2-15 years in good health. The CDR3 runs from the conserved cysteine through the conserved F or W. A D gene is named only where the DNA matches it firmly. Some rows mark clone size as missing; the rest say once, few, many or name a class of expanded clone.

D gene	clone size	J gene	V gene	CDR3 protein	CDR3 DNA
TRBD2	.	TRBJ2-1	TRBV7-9	CASSSSGESYNEQFF	TGTGCCAGCAGCTCTAGCGGGGAGTCCTACAATGAGCAGTTCTTC
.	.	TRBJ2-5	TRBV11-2	CASSLERQTQYF	TGTGCCAGCAGCCTTGAACGGCAGACCCAGTACTTC
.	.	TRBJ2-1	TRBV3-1	CASSHVGATSSYNEQFF	TGTGCCAGCAGCCACGTCGGGGCTACGAGCTCCTACAATGAGCAGTTCTTC
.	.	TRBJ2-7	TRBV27	CASSLKAAAYEQYF	TGTGCCAGCAGTTTGAAGGCGGCCGCCTACGAGCAGTACTTC
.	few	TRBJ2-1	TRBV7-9	CASSLQSQTGHNEQFF	TGTGCCAGCAGCTTACAGTCCCAAACAGGACACAATGAGCAGTTCTTC
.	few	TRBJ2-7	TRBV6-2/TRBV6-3	CASSYPPGPHPILWTEQYF	TGTGCCAGCAGTTACCCCCCGGGCCCTCACCCAATTTTGTGGACCGAGCAGTACTTC
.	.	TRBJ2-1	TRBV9	CASSVDGTSQFF	TGTGCCAGCAGCGTTGACGGGACATCCCAGTTCTTC
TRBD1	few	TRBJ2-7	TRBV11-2	CASSVTGTGGEQYF	TGTGCCAGCAGCGTCACCGGGACAGGTGGCGAGCAGTACTTC
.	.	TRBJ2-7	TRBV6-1	CASRVEAFTDSYEQHF	TGTGCCAGCAGGGTAGAGGCGTTTACAGACTCCTACGAGCAGCACTTC
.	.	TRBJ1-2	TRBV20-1	CSAPSLGMVYGYTF	TGCAGTGCCCCTAGTTTGGGGATGGTCTATGGCTACACCTTC
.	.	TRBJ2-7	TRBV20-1	CSARDLPGDRPYEQYF	TGCAGTGCTAGAGATCTCCCGGGGGACCGACCCTACGAGCAGTACTTC
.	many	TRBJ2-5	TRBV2	CASSSGVFQETQYF	TGTGCCAGCAGTTCAGGGGTCTTCCAAGAGACCCAGTACTTC
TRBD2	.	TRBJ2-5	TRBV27	CASRLAGEGETQYF	TGTGCCAGCAGATTAGCGGGAGAGGGAGAGACCCAGTACTTC
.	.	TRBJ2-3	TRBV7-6	CASSLGQGGLDTQYF	TGTGCCAGCAGCTTAGGCCAGGGGGGGCTGGATACGCAGTATTTT
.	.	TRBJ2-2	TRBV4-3	CASSQDWGSANTGELFF	TGCGCCAGCAGCCAAGACTGGGGTAGCGCGAACACCGGGGAGCTGTTTTTT
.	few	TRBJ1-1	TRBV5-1	CASSASMNTEAFF	TGCGCCAGCAGCGCCTCAATGAACACTGAAGCTTTCTTT
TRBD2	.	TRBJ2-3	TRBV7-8	CASSHRTSGVLVTQYF	TGTGCCAGCAGCCACAGGACTAGCGGGGTGTTGGTTACGCAGTATTTT
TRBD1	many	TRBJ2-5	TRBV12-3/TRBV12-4	CASSSTGGETQYF	TGTGCCAGCAGCTCCACAGGGGGGGAGACCCAGTACTTC
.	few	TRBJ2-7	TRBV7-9	CASSLITEGGYEQYF	TGTGCCAGCAGCTTAATCACCGAGGGGGGCTACGAGCAATACTTC
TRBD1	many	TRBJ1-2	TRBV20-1	CSVKAGGFGGYTF	TGCAGTGTGAAGGCAGGGGGGTTTGGGGGCTACACCTTC
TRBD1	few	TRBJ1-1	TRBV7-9	CASSSIQGAPNTEAFF	TGTGCCAGCAGCTCAATCCAGGGGGCCCCTAACACTGAAGCTTTCTTT
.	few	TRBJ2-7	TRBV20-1	CSASRDRYPYEQYF	TGCAGTGCTAGCCGGGACCGTTACCCCTACGAGCAGTACTTC
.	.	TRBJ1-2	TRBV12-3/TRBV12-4	CASSLSLGWDGYTF	TGTGCCAGCAGTTTATCCCTCGGGTGGGATGGCTACACCTTC
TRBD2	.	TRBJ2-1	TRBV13	CASSTSGGVNEQFF	TGTGCCAGCAGCACGAGCGGGGGGGTCAATGAGCAGTTCTTC
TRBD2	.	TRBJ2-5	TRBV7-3	CASSPGLAYQETQYF	TGTGCCAGCAGCCCGGGACTAGCGTACCAAGAGACCCAGTACTTC
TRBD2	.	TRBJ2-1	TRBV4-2	CASSQEPSGDYSYNEQFF	TGTGCCAGCAGCCAAGAGCCTAGCGGGGACTACTCCTACAATGAGCAGTTCTTC
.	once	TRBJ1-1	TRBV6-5	CASSSGQIHTEAFF	TGTGCCAGCAGTAGCGGCCAGATACACACTGAAGCTTTCTTT
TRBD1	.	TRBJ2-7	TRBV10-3	CAIRAGQGIDEQYF	TGTGCCATCAGGGCAGGACAGGGTATCGACGAGCAGTACTTC
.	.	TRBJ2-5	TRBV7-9	CASSFPGTAIVQETQYF	TGTGCCAGCAGCTTCCCCGGGACCGCTATCGTTCAAGAGACCCAGTACTTC
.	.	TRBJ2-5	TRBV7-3	CASSLGLDPGRETQYF	TGTGCCAGCAGCTTAGGGTTGGACCCGGGGAGGGAGACCCAGTACTTC
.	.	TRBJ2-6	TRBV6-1	CASGRGFRILSGANVLTF	TGTGCCAGCGGAAGAGGGTTCCGCATTCTCTCTGGGGCCAACGTCCTGACTTTC
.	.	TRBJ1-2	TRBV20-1	CSASPPSNYGYTF	TGCAGTGCTAGCCCGCCCTCCAACTATGGCTACACCTTC
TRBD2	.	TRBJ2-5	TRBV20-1	CSIGTSGEETQYF	TGCAGTATCGGGACTAGCGGGGAAGAGACCCAGTACTTC
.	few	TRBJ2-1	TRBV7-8	CASSYVTDYNEQFF	TGTGCCAGCAGCTACGTGACAGATTACAATGAGCAGTTCTTC
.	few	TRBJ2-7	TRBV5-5	CASSLNPVPTGEQYF	TGTGCCAGCAGCTTGAACCCGGTTCCTACAGGCGAGCAGTACTTC
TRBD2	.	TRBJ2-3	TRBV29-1	CSVDGPLGLAGGPSDTQYF	TGCAGCGTTGATGGCCCCCTTGGACTAGCGGGGGGGCCCTCAGATACGCAGTATTTT
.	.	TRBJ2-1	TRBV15	CASGLEFYNEQFF	TGTGCCAGCGGCCTCGAGTTCTACAATGAGCAGTTCTTC
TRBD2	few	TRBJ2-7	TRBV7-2	CASSSGWGLGSYEQYF	TGTGCCAGCAGCTCAGGATGGGGACTAGGATCCTACGAGCAGTACTTC
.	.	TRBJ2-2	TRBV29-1	CSVEDRRTTNTGELFF	TGCAGCGTTGAAGATCGAAGGACAACGAACACCGGGGAGCTGTTTTTT
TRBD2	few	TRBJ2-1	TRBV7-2	CASSPHSGGPLDEQFF	TGTGCCAGCAGCCCTCATAGCGGGGGCCCCTTGGATGAGCAGTTCTTC
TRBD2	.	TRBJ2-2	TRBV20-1	CSARDFSLAGGPNTGELFF	TGCAGTGCTAGAGATTTTAGTCTAGCGGGAGGGCCCAACACCGGGGAGCTGTTTTTT
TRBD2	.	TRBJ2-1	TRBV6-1	CASSRLAGGNRYNEQFF	TGTGCCAGCAGCCGACTAGCGGGAGGGAATCGGTACAATGAGCAGTTCTTC
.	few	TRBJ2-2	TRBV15	CATSRDARAQLFF	TGTGCCACCAGCAGAGATGCCCGGGCCCAGCTGTTTTTT
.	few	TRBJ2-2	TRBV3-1	CASSQYGTSNTGELFF	TGTGCCAGCAGCCAATACGGGACCTCGAACACCGGGGAGCTGTTTTTT
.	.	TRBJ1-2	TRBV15	CATSSTQGSYGYTF	TGTGCCACCAGCAGCACTCAGGGTAGCTATGGCTACACCTTC
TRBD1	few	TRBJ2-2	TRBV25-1	CASETGGRTGELFF	TGTGCCAGCGAGACAGGGGGTAGAACCGGGGAGCTGTTTTTT
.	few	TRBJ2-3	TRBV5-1	CASRRGPNTDTQYF	TGCGCCAGCAGGCGTGGGCCAAACACAGATACGCAGTATTTT
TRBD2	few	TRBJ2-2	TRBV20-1	CSAPGGTSGRLNGELFF	TGCAGTGCACCCGGGGGCACTAGCGGGAGATTGAACGGGGAGCTGTTTTTT
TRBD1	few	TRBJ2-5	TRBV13	CASSSTRQGEETQYF	TGTGCCAGCAGCTCCACCCGGCAGGGGGAGGAGACCCAGTACTTC
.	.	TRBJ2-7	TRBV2	CASSDLSRRAGSGPYEQYF	TGTGCCAGCAGTGACCTCTCCCGCAGGGCAGGGTCGGGTCCCTACGAGCAGTACTTC
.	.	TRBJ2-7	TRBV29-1	CSPPGGHEQYF	TGCAGCCCACCAGGGGGGCACGAGCAGTACTTC